Listed below are T cell receptor beta chains from one sample, sequenced in a study of naive and memory T cell subsets. In TCRdb, the UMI-ligation and nested PCR reads were re-called with MiXCR into one record per CDR3 protein. The sample consists of about 90,000 distinct CDR3 sequences, about 11% of them appearing once. Sequencing was done on a sample of naive CD4+ T cells from blood. The receptors stem from a human donor in good health. Both conserved end residues are part of each CDR3. A D gene is named only where the DNA matches it firmly. Where a row states a size, it is once, few, many or the class of an expanded clone; other rows omit it.

CASSRLGAADTQYF | TGCGCCAGCAGCCGTCTTGGGGCGGCAGATACGCAGTATTTT | NA | TRBJ2-3 | TRBV5-1 | many
CSVVRRSNTEAFF | TGCAGCGTTGTTCGGCGCTCAAACACTGAAGCTTTCTTT | NA | TRBJ1-1 | TRBV29-1 | NA
CASSKQGSGANVLTF | TGTGCCAGCAGTAAACAGGGGTCTGGGGCCAACGTCCTGACTTTC | TRBD1 | TRBJ2-6 | TRBV6-6 | NA
CSARTGGEEGELFF | TGCAGTGCTAGAACAGGGGGCGAGGAAGGGGAGCTGTTTTTT | TRBD1 | TRBJ2-2 | TRBV20-1 | NA
CASSFTGDYEQYF | TGTGCCAGCAGTTTCACAGGGGACTACGAGCAGTACTTC | TRBD1 | TRBJ2-7 | TRBV28 | NA
CAWSGGYVRETQYF | TGTGCCTGGAGCGGAGGTTACGTCCGAGAGACCCAGTACTTC | NA | TRBJ2-5 | TRBV30 | NA
CASSTLHPGGGDTEAFF | TGTGCCAGTAGTACCCTCCACCCGGGAGGGGGTGACACTGAAGCTTTCTTT | NA | TRBJ1-1 | TRBV19 | few
CASSLGQTTDTQYF | TGTGCCAGCAGCTTAGGCCAGACCACAGATACGCAGTATTTT | NA | TRBJ2-3 | TRBV7-7 | few
CAISEGGTSCEQFF | TGTGCCATCAGTGAGGGGGGGACTAGTTGTGAGCAGTTCTTC | TRBD2 | TRBJ2-1 | TRBV10-3 | NA
CASSLSGLSGEQYF | TGCGCCAGCAGCCTTAGCGGCCTTTCTGGAGAGCAGTACTTC | NA | TRBJ2-7 | TRBV4-1 | few
CASSDYGGSYEQYF | TGTGCCAGCAGTGACTACGGTGGATCCTACGAGCAGTACTTC | NA | TRBJ2-7 | TRBV25-1 | once
CSARDPGRPYEQYF | TGCAGTGCTAGAGATCCGGGGCGGCCCTACGAGCAGTACTTC | NA | TRBJ2-7 | TRBV20-1 | few
CASSLLGGTGNQPQHF | TGTGCCAGCAGTTTGTTAGGGGGGACAGGCAATCAGCCCCAGCATTTT | TRBD1 | TRBJ1-5 | TRBV12-3/TRBV12-4 | NA
CASSEGTARVSAFF | TGTGCCAGCAGTGAAGGAACAGCGCGGGTTTCGGCTTTCTTT | NA | TRBJ1-1 | TRBV6-1 | few
CASSSRGGGAAPSTDTQYF | TGTGCCAGCAGTTCAAGGGGGGGCGGAGCAGCCCCTAGCACAGATACGCAGTATTTT | NA | TRBJ2-3 | TRBV11-2 | few
CSVEAVAGGPDEQFF | TGCAGCGTTGAGGCGGTAGCGGGAGGGCCGGATGAGCAGTTCTTC | TRBD2 | TRBJ2-1 | TRBV29-1 | NA
CASSFDSSNSPLHF | TGTGCCAGCAGCTTTGACAGCAGTAATTCACCCCTCCACTTT | NA | TRBJ1-6 | TRBV7-3 | many
CASSQDARYNEQFF | TGCGCCAGCAGCCAAGATGCACGTTACAATGAGCAGTTCTTC | NA | TRBJ2-1 | TRBV4-3 | NA
CASSHRPGGGSSTNNEQFF | TGTGCCAGCAGCCACCGCCCTGGCGGGGGGTCTTCTACCAACAATGAGCAGTTCTTC | TRBD2 | TRBJ2-1 | TRBV14 | NA
CASSYLSSSNQPQHF | TGTGCCAGCAGTTACCTGAGCAGTAGCAATCAGCCCCAGCATTTT | NA | TRBJ1-5 | TRBV6-2/TRBV6-3 | few
CASSSDRQGSSFSPLHF | TGTGCCAGCAGCTCGGATCGACAAGGTAGCAGTTTCTCACCCCTCCACTTT | NA | TRBJ1-6 | TRBV5-4 | few
CASSLEGNTEAFF | TGTGCCAGCAGTTTGGAGGGGAACACTGAAGCTTTCTTT | NA | TRBJ1-1 | TRBV6-2/TRBV6-3 | few
CASSQTGIGAGANVLTF | TGTGCCAGCAGTCAGACAGGGATTGGCGCTGGGGCCAACGTCCTGACTTTC | TRBD1 | TRBJ2-6 | TRBV6-2/TRBV6-3 | NA
CASSLAAERTPYSLYEQFF | TGTGCCAGCAGCTTAGCCGCCGAGCGGACTCCGTACTCCCTCTATGAGCAGTTCTTC | NA | TRBJ2-1 | TRBV7-9 | NA
CSAARDRNTYEQYF | TGCAGTGCTGCCCGGGACAGGAACACCTACGAGCAGTACTTC | TRBD1 | TRBJ2-7 | TRBV20-1 | NA
CASSLAQRGVVVEQYF | TGTGCCAGCAGCTTAGCCCAGCGGGGGGTGGTCGTGGAGCAGTACTTC | TRBD2 | TRBJ2-7 | TRBV7-2 | NA
CASSQVAQGGYTF | TGTGCCAGCAGCCAAGTTGCCCAGGGCGGCTACACCTTC | NA | TRBJ1-2 | TRBV14 | NA
CSAIPGRTSTDTQYF | TGCAGTGCTATTCCGGGCAGGACTAGCACAGATACGCAGTATTTT | NA | TRBJ2-3 | TRBV20-1 | NA
CAISVAESAGPFF | TGTGCCATCAGTGTGGCGGAATCCGCAGGGCCTTTCTTT | NA | TRBJ1-1 | TRBV10-3 | few
CAWSSGAGGTDTQYF | TGTGCCTGGAGTTCAGGAGCGGGGGGGACAGATACGCAGTATTTT | TRBD2 | TRBJ2-3 | TRBV30 | NA
CASSPGAGGDYGYTF | TGTGCCAGCTCACCAGGGGCAGGGGGCGACTATGGCTACACCTTC | TRBD1 | TRBJ1-2 | TRBV18 | NA
CASSLGGRERNQPQHF | TGTGCCAGCAGTTTAGGAGGCAGGGAAAGGAATCAGCCCCAGCATTTT | NA | TRBJ1-5 | TRBV12-3/TRBV12-4 | few
CASSLTAGAPNEQFF | TGTGCCAGCAGCTTAACCGCGGGGGCCCCCAATGAGCAGTTCTTC | NA | TRBJ2-1 | TRBV7-2 | NA
CAWGLRNTGELFF | TGTGCCTGGGGACTCAGGAACACCGGGGAGCTGTTTTTT | NA | TRBJ2-2 | TRBV30 | many
CASSLPRSPYEQYF | TGTGCCAGCAGTTTACCCAGGTCCCCCTACGAGCAGTACTTC | NA | TRBJ2-7 | TRBV28 | NA
CASSNVNEQYF | TGTGCCAGCAGTAATGTGAACGAGCAGTACTTC | NA | TRBJ2-7 | TRBV6-2/TRBV6-3 | NA
CASSPGQKNTEAFF | TGTGCCAGCAGCCCGGGACAGAAGAACACTGAAGCTTTCTTT | TRBD1 | TRBJ1-1 | TRBV11-1 | few
CASSRINPAGGLVSTDTQYF | TGTGCCAGCAGCCGCATTAACCCAGCGGGGGGGCTAGTTAGCACAGATACGCAGTATTTT | TRBD2 | TRBJ2-3 | TRBV4-2 | NA
CSARLTGGEGYTF | TGCAGTGCTAGGTTAACAGGGGGGGAAGGCTACACCTTC | TRBD1 | TRBJ1-2 | TRBV20-1 | few
CASSTGQVGDTQYF | TGCGCCAGCAGCACTGGACAGGTCGGGGATACGCAGTATTTT | TRBD1 | TRBJ2-3 | TRBV5-1 | few
CASRAGGWTGELFF | TGTGCCAGCAGAGCGGGAGGTTGGACCGGGGAGCTGTTTTTT | TRBD2 | TRBJ2-2 | TRBV2 | NA
CASSPAETQYF | TGTGCCAGCTCACCCGCGGAGACCCAGTACTTC | NA | TRBJ2-5 | TRBV18 | many
CSAATSLLNNEQFF | TGCAGTGCTGCAACTAGCCTACTAAACAATGAGCAGTTCTTC | NA | TRBJ2-1 | TRBV20-1 | few
CASSPRLAGDEQFF | TGTGCCAGCTCACCCCGGCTAGCAGGTGATGAGCAGTTCTTC | NA | TRBJ2-1 | TRBV18 | NA
CSVRGTLLYEQYF | TGCAGCGTTCGAGGGACACTACTTTACGAGCAGTACTTC | NA | TRBJ2-7 | TRBV29-1 | many
CASSSDRSTDTQYF | TGTGCCAGCAGCTCAGACAGAAGCACAGATACGCAGTATTTT | NA | TRBJ2-3 | TRBV7-2 | NA
CASSLRADQETQYF | TGTGCCAGCAGCTTAAGGGCCGACCAGGAGACCCAGTACTTC | NA | TRBJ2-5 | TRBV7-3 | NA
CSARRLDTGELFF | TGCAGTGCTCGACGGTTGGACACCGGGGAGCTGTTTTTT | NA | TRBJ2-2 | TRBV20-1 | few
CASSQDIGGRSTDTQYF | TGCGCCAGCAGCCAAGACATTGGTGGCCGGAGCACAGATACGCAGTATTTT | NA | TRBJ2-3 | TRBV4-3 | many
CASSPSRETQYF | TGTGCCAGCAGCCCATCGAGGGAGACCCAGTACTTC | NA | TRBJ2-5 | TRBV7-9 | many
CSASGGTGASEAFF | TGCAGTGCTAGCGGAGGGACAGGGGCGTCTGAAGCTTTCTTT | TRBD1 | TRBJ1-1 | TRBV20-1 | many
CSARVSGRIAPYEQYF | TGCAGTGCTAGAGTATCAGGTCGGATAGCCCCCTACGAGCAGTACTTC | NA | TRBJ2-7 | TRBV20-1 | NA
CASSERGSRGSVLQYF | TGTGCCAGCAGCGAAAGGGGGTCGAGGGGGAGCGTCCTTCAGTACTTC | NA | TRBJ2-4 | TRBV7-2 | NA
CASSVTPNRQGSTEAFF | TGTGCCAGCAGCGTAACCCCAAATCGACAGGGGAGCACTGAAGCTTTCTTT | TRBD1 | TRBJ1-1 | TRBV9 | NA
CASSQDSESTGELFF | TGCGCCAGCAGCCAAGATAGCGAGAGTACCGGGGAGCTGTTTTTT | NA | TRBJ2-2 | TRBV4-1 | NA